These 3 T cell receptor beta chains were sequenced from one sample in a study of monozygotic twins with inflammatory bowel disease. TCRdb reanalyzed the 5' RACE reads, giving one entry per CDR3 protein sequence and no DNA. This listing includes a few hundred thousand distinct CDR3 sequences. The material sequenced was blood. The receptors were gathered from a human donor with ulcerative colitis or Crohn's disease, or a healthy co-twin of an affected twin (not recorded which).

The rearrangement joins TRBV7-3 to TRBJ2-3; the TCRdb call, TRBD1, lacks DNA for checking. Germline V gene lookup returns CDR1 SGHTA and CDR2 FQGTGA. The CDR3 extends over 15 amino acids. The chain's CDR3 is CASSHYTGTTDTQYF. Filled out from reference TRBV7-3 and TRBJ2-3, the complete variable domain reads GAGVSQTPSNKVTEKGKYVELRCDPISGHTALYWYRQSLGQGPEFLIYFQGTGAADDSGLPNDRFFAVRPEGSVSTLKIQRTERGDSAVYLCASSHYTGTTDTQYFGPGTRLTVL.

The genes are TRBV28 and TRBJ2-1; TCRdb calls TRBD1, which cannot be checked without DNA. Germline V gene sequence: CDR1 MDHEN, CDR2 SYDVKM. This CDR3 comprises 17 residues. CDR3: CASSLIGTGFSYNEQFF.

The V call is TRBV7-2, the J call TRBJ1-6; TCRdb proposes TRBD1, but this gene call is untestable without DNA. The CDR3 runs 15 residues. Germline values: CDR1 SGHTA, CDR2 FQGNSA. The chain's CDR3 is CASSLGGWFDSPLHF.